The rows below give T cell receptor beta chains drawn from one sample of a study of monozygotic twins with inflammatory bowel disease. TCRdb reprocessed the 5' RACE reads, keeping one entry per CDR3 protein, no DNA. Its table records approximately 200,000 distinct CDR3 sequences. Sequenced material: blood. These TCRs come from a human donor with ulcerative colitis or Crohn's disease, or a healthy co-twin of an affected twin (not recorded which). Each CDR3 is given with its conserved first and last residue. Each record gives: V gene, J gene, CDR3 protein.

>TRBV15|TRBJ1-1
CATRSFDLNTEAFF
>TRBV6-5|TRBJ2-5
CASSSEGVRGETQYF
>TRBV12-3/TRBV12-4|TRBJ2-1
CASSPRTGGLGEQFF
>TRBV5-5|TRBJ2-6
CASSLDANVLTF
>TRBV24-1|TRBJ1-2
CATSSRTGLDGYTF
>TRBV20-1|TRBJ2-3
CSAYDPGQGSDTQYF
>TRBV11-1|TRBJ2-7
CASSSRGRDYEQYF
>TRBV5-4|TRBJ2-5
CASSRQGSVETQYF
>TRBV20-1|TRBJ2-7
CSARWGLGIEF
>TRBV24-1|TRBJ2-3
CATSDPGQGSPDTQYF
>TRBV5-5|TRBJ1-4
CASSRRTGATNEKLFF
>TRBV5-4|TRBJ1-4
CASQRATNEKLFF
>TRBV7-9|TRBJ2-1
CASSVGTGPSGAYEQFF
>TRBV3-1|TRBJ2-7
CASSPGDREKQYF
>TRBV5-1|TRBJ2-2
CASSLGTRTSAGELFF
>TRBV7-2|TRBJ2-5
CASSFPGGETQYF
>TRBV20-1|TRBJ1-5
CSAREARFKPQHF
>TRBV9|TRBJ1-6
CASSVSGQGVDSPLHF
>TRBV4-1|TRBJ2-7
CASSQGGERHRTGYEQYF
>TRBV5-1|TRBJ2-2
CASSATPDRRAGELFF
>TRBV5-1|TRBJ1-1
CASSLGEQGITEAFF
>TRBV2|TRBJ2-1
CASSTGDTPWKFF
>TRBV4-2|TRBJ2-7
CASSQEPRKGGDEQYF
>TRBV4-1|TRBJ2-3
CASSQAPRAYTQYF
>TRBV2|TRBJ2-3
CASSGSGNRGTDTQYF
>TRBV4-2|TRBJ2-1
CASSQPQGDNEQFF
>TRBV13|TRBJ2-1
CASSPAGELIEQFF
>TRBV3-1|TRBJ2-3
CASSQRSRLAEYTDTQYF
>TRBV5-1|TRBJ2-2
CASSSGQGYKGELFF
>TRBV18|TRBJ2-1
CASSPAGLAGIEQFF
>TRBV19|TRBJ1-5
CASTRTVLGNQPQHF
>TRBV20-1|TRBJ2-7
CSARVPNRAIYEQYF
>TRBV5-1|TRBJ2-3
CASSWGTGGDTDTQYF
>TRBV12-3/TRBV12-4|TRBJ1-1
CASSKGFTEAFF
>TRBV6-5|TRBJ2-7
CASSSQGTGAYEQYF
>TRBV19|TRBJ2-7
CASSIEAGTYEQYF
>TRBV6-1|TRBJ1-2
CASSRGGAAYGYTF
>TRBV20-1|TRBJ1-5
CSASQDSNQPQHF
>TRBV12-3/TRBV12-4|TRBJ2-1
CASTLDTYNEQFF
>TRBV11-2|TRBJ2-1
CASSLEGQVSYNEQFF
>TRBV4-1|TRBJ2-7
CASSLNPTVYEQYF
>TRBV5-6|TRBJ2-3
CASSLPLFAQYF